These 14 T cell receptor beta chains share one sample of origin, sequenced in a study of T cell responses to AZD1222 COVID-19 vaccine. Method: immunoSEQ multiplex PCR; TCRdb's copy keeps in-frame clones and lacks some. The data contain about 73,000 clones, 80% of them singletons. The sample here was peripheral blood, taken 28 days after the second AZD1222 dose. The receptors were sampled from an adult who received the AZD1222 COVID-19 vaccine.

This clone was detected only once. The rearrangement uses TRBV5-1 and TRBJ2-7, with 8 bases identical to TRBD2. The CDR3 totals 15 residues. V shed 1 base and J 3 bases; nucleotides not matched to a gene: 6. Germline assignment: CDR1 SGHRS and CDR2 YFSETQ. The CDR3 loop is CASSLLAGSGYEQYF. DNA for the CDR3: TGCGCCAGCAGCTTGTTAGCGGGGTCTGGCTACGAGCAGTACTTC.

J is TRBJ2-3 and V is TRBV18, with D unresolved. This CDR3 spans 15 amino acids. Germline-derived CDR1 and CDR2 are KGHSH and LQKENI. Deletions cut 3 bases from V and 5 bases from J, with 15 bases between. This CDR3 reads CASSPLPGDVDTQYF. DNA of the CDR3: TGTGCCAGCTCACCTCTGCCGGGCGACGTAGATACGCAGTATTTT.

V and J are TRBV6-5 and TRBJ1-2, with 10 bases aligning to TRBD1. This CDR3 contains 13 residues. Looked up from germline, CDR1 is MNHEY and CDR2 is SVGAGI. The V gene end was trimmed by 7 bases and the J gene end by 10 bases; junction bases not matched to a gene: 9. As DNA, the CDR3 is TGTGCCAGCACCTGGGGGACAGGGGCCTTCTACACCTTC. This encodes CASTWGTGAFYTF.

As DNA, the CDR3 is TGTGCCACCAGCAGGACTACATCGCCTAGCGGGAGGGCGGATGAGCAGTTCTTC. This sequence encodes CATSRTTSPSGRADEQFF. The rearrangement joins TRBV15 to TRBJ2-1, with 12 bases aligning to TRBD2. J gave up 8 bases and V 3 bases, and 14 bases lay outside the gene matches. Looked up from germline, CDR1 is LNHNV and CDR2 is YYDKDF (reference sequence). The CDR3 has 18 amino acids.

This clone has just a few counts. CDR3 region: CASSPRQGREAFF. CDR3 coding DNA: TGTGCCAGCTCACCCAGACAGGGTCGTGAAGCTTTCTTT. The chain couples TRBV18 to TRBJ1-1; the match to TRBD1 covers 7 bases. The V segment lost 3 bases and the J segment 7 bases; nucleotides outside the gene matches: 5. Germline V CDR1 and CDR2: KGHSH, LQKENI. The CDR3 sequence is 13 residues long.

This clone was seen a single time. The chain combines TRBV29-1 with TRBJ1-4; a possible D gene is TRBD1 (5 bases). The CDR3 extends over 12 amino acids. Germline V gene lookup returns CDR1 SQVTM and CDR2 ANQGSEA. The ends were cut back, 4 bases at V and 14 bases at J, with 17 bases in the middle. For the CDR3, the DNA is TGCAGCGTTGCCCGCACAGGAGGGGTGCTGTTTTTT. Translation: CSVARTGGVLFF.

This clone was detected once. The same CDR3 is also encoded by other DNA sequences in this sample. The CDR3 loop is CAWSPGQGITYEQYF. CDR3 sequence (DNA): TGTGCCTGGAGTCCCGGGCAGGGTATTACCTACGAGCAGTACTTC. The V and J genes are TRBV30 and TRBJ2-7, with D possibly being TRBD1 (5 bases). The V end was cut by 2 bases, the J end by 2 bases, with 16 bases between. The CDR3 has 15 residues. Germline V gene sequence: CDR1 GTSNPN, CDR2 SVGIG (reference sequence).

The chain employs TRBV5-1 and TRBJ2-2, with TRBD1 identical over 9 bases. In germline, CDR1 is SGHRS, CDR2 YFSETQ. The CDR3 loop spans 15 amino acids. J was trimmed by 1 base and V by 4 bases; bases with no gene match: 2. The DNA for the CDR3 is TGCGCCAGCAGCCCGGGACAGGGGAACACCGGGGAGCTGTTTTTT. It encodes CASSPGQGNTGELFF.

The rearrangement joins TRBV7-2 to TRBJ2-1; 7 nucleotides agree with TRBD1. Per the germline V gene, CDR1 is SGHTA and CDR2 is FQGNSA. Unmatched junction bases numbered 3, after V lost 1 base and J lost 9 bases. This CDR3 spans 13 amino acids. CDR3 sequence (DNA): TGTGCCAGCAGCTTAGGGGGACAGTTTGAGCAGTTCTTC. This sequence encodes CASSLGGQFEQFF.

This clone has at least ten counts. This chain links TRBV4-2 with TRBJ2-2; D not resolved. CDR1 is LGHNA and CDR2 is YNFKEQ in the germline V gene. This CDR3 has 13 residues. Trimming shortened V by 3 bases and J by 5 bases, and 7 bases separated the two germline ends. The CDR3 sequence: CASSQGLTGELFF. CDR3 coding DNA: TGTGCCAGCAGCCAGGGGTTAACCGGGGAGCTGTTTTTT.

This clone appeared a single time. The DNA of the CDR3 is TGTGCCAGCAGCTTGGGGGCGGGACATTCCTACAATGAGCAGTTCTTC. Translated, it gives CASSLGAGHSYNEQFF. The chain has TRBV11-3 and TRBJ2-1, with D perhaps being TRBD1 or TRBD2 (6 bases each). The ends were cut back, 3 bases at V and 1 base at J, with 13 bases in the middle. Germline V lookup: CDR1 SGHNT, CDR2 YENEEA. CDR3 length equals 16 residues.

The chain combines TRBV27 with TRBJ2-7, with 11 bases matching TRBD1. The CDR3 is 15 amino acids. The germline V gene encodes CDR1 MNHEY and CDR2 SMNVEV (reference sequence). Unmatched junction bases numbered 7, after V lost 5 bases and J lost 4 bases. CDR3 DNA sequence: TGTGCCAGCAGTCTAGGACAGGGGGCGCGTTACGAGCAGTACTTC. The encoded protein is CASSLGQGARYEQYF.

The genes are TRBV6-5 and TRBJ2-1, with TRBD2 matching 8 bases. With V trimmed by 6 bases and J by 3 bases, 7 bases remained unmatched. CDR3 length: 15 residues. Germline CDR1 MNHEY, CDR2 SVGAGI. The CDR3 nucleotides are TGTGCCAGCAGAAGGAGCGGGGGCCACTACAATGAGCAGTTCTTC. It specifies CASRRSGGHYNEQFF.

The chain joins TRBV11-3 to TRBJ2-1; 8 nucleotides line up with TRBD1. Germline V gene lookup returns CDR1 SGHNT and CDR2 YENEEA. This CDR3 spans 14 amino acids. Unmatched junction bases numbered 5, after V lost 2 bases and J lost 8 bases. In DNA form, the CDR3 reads TGTGCCAGCAGCTTACAGGGGGCTGGGGATGAGCAGTTCTTC. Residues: CASSLQGAGDEQFF.